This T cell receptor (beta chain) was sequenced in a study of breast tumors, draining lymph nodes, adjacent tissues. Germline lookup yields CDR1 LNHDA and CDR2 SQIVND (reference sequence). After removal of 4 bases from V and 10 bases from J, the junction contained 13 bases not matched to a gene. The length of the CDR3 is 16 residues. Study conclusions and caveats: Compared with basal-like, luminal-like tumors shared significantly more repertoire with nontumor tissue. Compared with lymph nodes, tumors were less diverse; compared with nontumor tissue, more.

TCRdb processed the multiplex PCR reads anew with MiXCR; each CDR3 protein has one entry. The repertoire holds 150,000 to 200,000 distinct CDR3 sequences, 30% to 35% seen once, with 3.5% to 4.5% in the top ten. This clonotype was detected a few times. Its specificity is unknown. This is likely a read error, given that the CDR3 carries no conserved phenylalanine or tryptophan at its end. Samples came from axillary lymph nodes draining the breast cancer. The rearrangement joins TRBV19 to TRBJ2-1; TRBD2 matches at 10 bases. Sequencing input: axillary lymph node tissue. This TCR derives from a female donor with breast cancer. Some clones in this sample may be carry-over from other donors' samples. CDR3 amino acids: CASSTTGGLASGEQFS. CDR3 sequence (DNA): TGTGCCAGTAGTACTACAGGGGGACTAGCGTCGGGGGAGCAGTTCTCC.